This TCR beta chain was obtained from a study of cytomegalovirus exposure and HLA in healthy donors. Across the study: A later analysis reported the roughly 120 validation repertoires used the same platform as the approximately 660 first-cohort repertoires. General study points: Most TCR sequences proved rare, with some public TCRs found in many donors.

Germline loops: CDR1 MNHEY, CDR2 SMNVEV (reference sequence). V was pared by 6 bases and J by 4 bases, with 24 bases between. The CDR3 length is 17 residues. Concerning this clone: Its specificity is unknown.

Libraries were prepared by immunoSEQ multiplex PCR; TCRdb keeps only in-frame clonotypes and omits some of them. The sample carries about 76,000 clones, 94% recorded once. This chain uses TRBV27 with TRBJ1-2, with D possibly matching TRBD1 (5 bases). The TCR comes from a woman younger than 30 in good health and CMV-seronegative. Sequences were obtained from PBMCs. The CDR3 spells CASSLNLGRGVGYGYTF. CDR3 sequence (DNA): TGTGCCAGCAGCCTAAACCTTGGGCGGGGCGTCGGCTATGGCTACACCTTC.